The 7 T cell receptor beta chains given below trace back to one sample, sequenced in a study of blood T cell repertoires in COVID-19. Produced via immunoSEQ multiplex PCR; TCRdb's table is partial and in-frame only. The sample records fewer than 300,000 clones, about 91% being singletons. Sequences were obtained from PBMCs or T cells enriched from blood (not recorded which). The receptors were gathered from a woman between 40 and 55 years old with acute COVID-19.

This rearrangement joins TRBV2 to TRBJ1-1; D call uncertain. Germline loops: CDR1 SNHLY, CDR2 FYNNEI. Trimming stripped 2 bases from V and 6 bases from J, with 7 bases between. The CDR3 totals 12 residues. CDR3 sequence: CASSEPGSEAFF. The CDR3 DNA reads as TGTGCCAGCAGTGAACCCGGTTCTGAAGCTTTCTTT.

The chain couples TRBV10-3 to TRBJ1-1; weak D call: TRBD1 (6 bases). The CDR3 is 13 amino acids. The V end lost 0 bases, the J end lost 5 bases, and 7 bases lay between the germline ends. Germline values: CDR1 ENHRY, CDR2 SYGVKD. CDR3 in DNA: TGTGCCATCAGTGAGTCGGGGACAACTGAAGCTTTCTTT. Translation gives CAISESGTTEAFF.

This chain connects TRBV5-6 to TRBJ1-6, with D possibly matching TRBD1 (6 bases). Per the germline V gene, CDR1 is SGHDT and CDR2 is YYEEEE. The CDR3 has 15 residues. The V end lost 2 bases, the J end lost 10 bases, and 16 bases lay between the germline ends. Written as DNA, the CDR3 is TGTGCCAGCAGCTTTAAGGACAGACTCAGATCACCCCTCCACTTT. It translates to CASSFKDRLRSPLHF.

V and J are TRBV27 and TRBJ2-1, with TRBD2 matching over 9 bases. CDR3 length: 17 residues. V gave up 5 bases and J gave up 5 bases; unmatched junction bases: 13. Germline CDR1 reads MNHEY; CDR2 reads SMNVEV (reference sequence). CDR3 in DNA: TGTGCCAGCAGTCCCGCGATGGGACTAGCATTTCACAATGAGCAGTTCTTC. Amino acids: CASSPAMGLAFHNEQFF.

This chain joins TRBV27 and TRBJ2-7, with a possible D match to TRBD2 (5 bases). Germline V gene sequence: CDR1 MNHEY, CDR2 SMNVEV (reference sequence). The CDR3 consists of 11 residues. Trimming left V 8 bases short and J 3 bases short, with 8 bases between. DNA for the CDR3: TGTGCCAGCGGGAGTCACTACGAGCAGTACGTC. It codes for CASGSHYEQYV.

The gene calls are TRBV30 and TRBJ2-5; tentative D call: TRBD2 (6 bases). V lost 2 bases to trimming and J lost 2 bases, with 15 bases between them. CDR3 length equals 15 residues. CDR1 and CDR2 from the germline V gene are GTSNPN and SVGIG (reference sequence). The CDR3 loop is CAWSFSGLRQETQYF. For the CDR3, the DNA is TGTGCCTGGAGTTTCTCGGGACTCCGTCAAGAGACCCAGTACTTC.

The V call is TRBV19, the J call TRBJ1-5; no clear D gene. Trimming removed 2 bases from V and 0 bases from J, with 5 bases in between. Germline assignment: CDR1 LNHDA and CDR2 SQIVND (reference sequence). The CDR3 is 14 residues long. CDR3 bases: TGTGCCAGTAGTATAATATATAGCAATCAGCCCCAGCATTTT. Translated, it gives CASSIIYSNQPQHF.